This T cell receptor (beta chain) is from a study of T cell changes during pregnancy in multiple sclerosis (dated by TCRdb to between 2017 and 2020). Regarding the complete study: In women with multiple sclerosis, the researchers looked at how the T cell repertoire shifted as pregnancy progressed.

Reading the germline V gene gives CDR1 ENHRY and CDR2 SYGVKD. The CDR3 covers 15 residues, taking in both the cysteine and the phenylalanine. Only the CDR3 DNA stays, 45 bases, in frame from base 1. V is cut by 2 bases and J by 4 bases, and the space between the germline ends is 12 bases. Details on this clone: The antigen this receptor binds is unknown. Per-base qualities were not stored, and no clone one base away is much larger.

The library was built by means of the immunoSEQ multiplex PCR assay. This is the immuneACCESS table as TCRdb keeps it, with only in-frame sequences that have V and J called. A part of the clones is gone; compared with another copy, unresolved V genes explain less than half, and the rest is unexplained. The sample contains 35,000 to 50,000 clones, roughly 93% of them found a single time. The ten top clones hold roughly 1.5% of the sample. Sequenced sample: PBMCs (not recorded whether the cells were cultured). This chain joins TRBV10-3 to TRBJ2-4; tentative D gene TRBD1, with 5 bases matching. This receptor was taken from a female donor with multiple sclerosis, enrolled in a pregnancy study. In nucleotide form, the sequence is TGTGCCATCAGTGAGCTGTGGACACAGAAAAACATTCAGTACTTC. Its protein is CAISELWTQKNIQYF.